The following is a T cell receptor (beta chain) sequence with its context. Sequencing used immunoSEQ multiplex PCR; TCRdb keeps in-frame clones, though not all of them. The sample has about 480,000 clones, more than 85% seen once; the top ten hold 4% to 4.5%. This specimen belongs to a study of blood T cell repertoires in COVID-19. Study background: Spain, Italy and the United States supplied samples that represented acute and convalescent COVID-19. Sources were T cells, B-cell-depleted T cells, or PBMCs; the material itself was cDNA or gDNA.

The CDR3 runs 15 residues. Germline CDR1 and CDR2: MGHRA and YSYEKL. Deletions cut 1 base from V and 2 bases from J, with 12 bases between. The V and J genes are TRBV4-1 and TRBJ2-7; D possibly corresponds to TRBD2 (7 bases). The receptor was derived from a woman aged 25 to 39 with acute or convalescent COVID-19. Sequencing used peripheral blood. CDR3 in amino acids: CASSQGMGGPYEQYF. CDR3 DNA: TGCGCCAGCAGCCAAGGGATGGGGGGGCCCTACGAGCAGTACTTC.